Below, 28 T cell receptor beta chains from the same sample are listed, as sequenced in a study of blood T cell repertoires in COVID-19. Some clones are missing from TCRdb's copy, which holds only in-frame ones; the method was immunoSEQ multiplex PCR. The repertoire holds more than 45,000 clones, roughly nine tenths seen once, with around a fifth in the top ten. The sequencing input was peripheral blood. All receptors derive from a woman at least 80 years old with COVID-19, enrolled during active disease.

The J gene is TRBJ1-2, the V gene TRBV19; D not resolved. CDR1 and CDR2 (germline): LNHDA, SQIVND (reference sequence). The CDR3 runs 14 residues. V lost 4 bases and J 4 bases, leaving 13 bases between the germline ends. CDR3 sequence reads: CASSNGRSLYGYTF. CDR3 DNA sequence: TGTGCCAGTAGTAATGGCAGGTCGCTCTATGGCTACACCTTC. The variable domain in full, with the rest retrieved from reference TRBV19 and TRBJ1-2, is DGGITQSPKYLFRKEGQNVTLSCEQNLNHDAMYWYRQDPGQGLRLIYYSQIVNDFQKGDIAEGYSVSREKKESFPLTVTSAQKNPTAFYLCASSNGRSLYGYTFGSGTRLTVV.

The chain couples TRBV5-1 to TRBJ2-7; the D gene is possibly TRBD1 (6 bases). V lost 0 bases and J 12 bases, leaving 19 bases between the germline ends. Looked up from germline, CDR1 is SGHRS and CDR2 is YFSETQ. The CDR3 has 14 amino acids. DNA of the CDR3: TGCGCCAGCAGCTTGGGCTCAGGGGACCCATCTCGGTACTTC. Encoded protein: CASSLGSGDPSRYF. Variable domain in full (rest from reference TRBV5-1 and TRBJ2-7): KAGVTQTPRYLIKTRGQQVTLSCSPISGHRSVSWYQQTPGQGLQFLFEYFSETQRNKGNFPGRFSGRQFSNSRSEMNVSTLELGDSALYLCASSLGSGDPSRYFGPGTRLTVT.

The chain carries TRBV5-1 and TRBJ1-2, with D unclear. V was cut by 0 bases and J by 2 bases, with 8 bases left in between. Germline loops: CDR1 SGHRS, CDR2 YFSETQ. The CDR3 loop spans 14 amino acids. Written as DNA, the CDR3 is TGCGCCAGCAGCTTGGGAGGAGGAAACTATGGCTACACCTTC. It translates to CASSLGGGNYGYTF.

V gene TRBV6-2 or TRBV6-3 combines with J gene TRBJ2-7; tentatively, D is TRBD1 (5 bases). The CDR3 loop spans 14 amino acids. V was clipped by 2 bases and J by 0 bases, with 8 bases between them. Germline V gene lookup returns CDR1 MNHEY and CDR2 SVGEGT. CDR3 bases: TGTGCCAGCAGTTACCAACAGGTCTCCTACGAGCAGTACTTC. This sequence encodes CASSYQQVSYEQYF.

This clone was recorded once. The V call is TRBV7-9, the J call TRBJ1-2; tentative D call: TRBD1 (5 bases). Trimming removed 5 bases from V and 2 bases from J, with 15 bases in between. CDR3 length: 15 amino acids. Germline CDR1 and CDR2: SEHNR and FQNEAQ (reference sequence). As DNA, the CDR3 is TGTGCCAGCAGCCCCGTCAGCAGGGTGAACTATGGCTACACCTTC. Its protein product is CASSPVSRVNYGYTF.

The J gene is TRBJ2-2, the V gene TRBV9; possible D gene TRBD1, 6 bases. Germline CDR1 SGDLS, CDR2 YYNGEE. This CDR3 is built from 16 residues. The ends were cut back, 0 bases at V and 6 bases at J, with 15 bases in the middle. The CDR3 protein is CASSVDVSRGPGELFF. CDR3 sequence (DNA): TGTGCCAGCAGCGTAGATGTATCCAGGGGCCCCGGGGAGCTGTTTTTT. Using reference TRBV9 and TRBJ2-2 for the parts outside the CDR3, the full variable domain is DSGVTQTPKHLITATGQRVTLRCSPRSGDLSVYWYQQSLDQGLQFLIQYYNGEERAKGNILERFSAQQFPDLHSELNLSSLELGDSALYFCASSVDVSRGPGELFFGEGSRLTVL.

The chain combines TRBV5-5 with TRBJ1-5, with D perhaps TRBD1 (5 bases). Trimming pared 3 bases from V and 3 bases from J, leaving 16 bases between. The CDR3 runs to 16 residues. CDR1 and CDR2 (germline): SGHKS, YYEKEE (reference sequence). The CDR3 bases are TGTGCCAGCAGCTCCTCCGGGGGGAGCTTCAATCAGCCCCAGCATTTT. This sequence encodes CASSSSGGSFNQPQHF. The whole variable domain, remainder taken from reference TRBV5-5 and TRBJ1-5, is DAGVTQSPTHLIKTRGQQVTLRCSPISGHKSVSWYQQVLGQGPQFIFQYYEKEERGRGNFPDRFSARQFPNYSSELNVNALLLGDSALYLCASSSSGGSFNQPQHFGDGTRLSIL.

The J gene is TRBJ2-5, the V gene TRBV7-7; a possible D gene is TRBD2 (6 bases). CDR1 SSHAT and CDR2 FNYEAQ come from the germline V gene (reference sequence). V was shortened by 5 bases and J by 1 base, with 11 bases between the two germline ends. The CDR3 has 14 amino acids. The DNA of the CDR3 is TGTGCCAGCAGCCCGGGACTCACCCAAGAGACCCAGTACTTC. It codes for CASSPGLTQETQYF.

CDR3 DNA sequence: TGTGCCAGCAGTTACTCCGACAGGAACACTGAAGCTTTCTTT. It encodes CASSYSDRNTEAFF. The chain combines TRBV6-5 with TRBJ1-1; possibly TRBD1 for D (5 bases). The germline V gene has CDR1 MNHEY and CDR2 SVGAGI. CDR3 size: 14 residues. The V end lost 0 bases, the J end lost 1 base, and 6 bases lay between the germline ends.

The rearrangement joins TRBV7-8 to TRBJ1-6; a weak D match, TRBD1 (6 bases). Germline V gives CDR1 SGHVS, CDR2 FQNEAQ. There are 18 residues in the CDR3. With 1 base removed from V and 0 bases from J, the gap between germline ends came to 13 bases. CDR3 sequence (DNA): TGTGCCAGCAGCTTAGACTCAGGGGACGTCTCCTATAATTCACCCCTCCACTTT. This codes for CASSLDSGDVSYNSPLHF. Drawing the rest from reference TRBV7-8 and TRBJ1-6, the complete variable domain is GAGVSQSPRYKVAKRGQDVALRCDPISGHVSLFWYQQALGQGPEFLTYFQNEAQLDKSGLPSDRFFAERPEGSVSTLKIQRTQQEDSAVYLCASSLDSGDVSYNSPLHFGNGTRLTVT.

The chain joins TRBV5-4 to TRBJ2-1; 8 nucleotides line up with TRBD2. Germline V lookup: CDR1 SGHNT, CDR2 YYREEE (reference sequence). The CDR3 spans 15 residues. Trimming at V came to 4 bases and at J to 4 bases, leaving 7 bases not matched to a gene. The CDR3 DNA reads TGTGCCAGCAGCCTGCGAAGCGGGAGTTACAATGAGCAGTTCTTC. It encodes CASSLRSGSYNEQFF.

The chain is built from TRBV5-4 and TRBJ1-1, with D unclear. The V end lost 4 bases, the J end lost 6 bases, and 13 bases lay between the germline ends. The CDR3 totals 13 residues. Germline CDR1 reads SGHNT; CDR2 reads YYREEE (reference sequence). CDR3 region: CASSGSGGAEAFF. CDR3 DNA sequence: TGTGCCAGCAGCGGGTCCGGAGGCGCTGAAGCTTTCTTT.

This clone was picked up one time. This chain links TRBV5-1 with TRBJ2-2; weak D call: TRBD1 (5 bases). The germline V gene has CDR1 SGHRS and CDR2 YFSETQ. Trimming pared 4 bases from V and 2 bases from J, leaving 9 bases between. The CDR3 sequence is 14 residues long. CDR3 amino acids: CASSIGHNTGELFF. The CDR3 bases are TGCGCCAGCAGCATTGGACACAACACCGGGGAGCTGTTTTTT.

The rearrangement joins TRBV5-4 to TRBJ1-6; 10 nucleotides match TRBD1. The CDR3 covers 18 residues. Germline lookup yields CDR1 SGHNT and CDR2 YYREEE (reference sequence). The junction had 8 bases not matched to a gene; V was cut back by 5 bases and J by 0 bases. This CDR3 reads CASRQRTGGNSYNSPLHF. The DNA for the CDR3 is TGTGCCAGCAGACAGCGGACAGGGGGGAACTCCTATAATTCACCCCTCCACTTT. Together with reference TRBV5-4 and TRBJ1-6, the CDR3 gives the full variable domain: ETGVTQSPTHLIKTRGQQVTLRCSSQSGHNTVSWYQQALGQGPQFIFQYYREEENGRGNFPPRFSGLQFPNYSSELNVNALELDDSALYLCASRQRTGGNSYNSPLHFGNGTRLTVT.

The CDR3 sequence: CASVRATTGSYGYTF. The CDR3 nucleotides are TGTGCCAGCGTTCGTGCTACGACAGGTAGCTATGGCTACACCTTC. The V call is TRBV28, the J call TRBJ1-2; a possible D gene is TRBD1 (6 bases). Trimming shortened V by 8 bases and J by 4 bases, and 20 bases separated the two germline ends. The CDR3 runs 15 residues. Germline-derived CDR1 and CDR2 are MDHEN and SYDVKM.

The gene calls are TRBV10-2 and TRBJ2-2, with 10 bases aligning to TRBD2. The CDR3 has 16 residues. Germline assignment: CDR1 WSHSY and CDR2 SAAADI. V shed 6 bases and J 4 bases; nucleotides not matched to a gene: 8. The CDR3 nucleotides read TGCGCCAGCAGGGGATCTAGCGGGGGCGGCACCGGGGAGCTGTTTTTT. It is translated as CASRGSSGGGTGELFF.

The chain recombines TRBV5-4 with TRBJ1-6; a possible D gene is TRBD1 (6 bases). V lost 4 bases and J 5 bases, leaving 16 bases between the germline ends. CDR1 SGHNT and CDR2 YYREEE come from the germline V gene (reference sequence). CDR3 length: 16 residues. For the CDR3, the DNA is TGTGCCAGCAGCCTCCCAGGGGTCACTGATAATTCACCCCTCCACTTT. It yields the protein CASSLPGVTDNSPLHF.

The chain has TRBV12-3 or TRBV12-4 and TRBJ1-2, with D perhaps matching TRBD1 (6 bases). CDR3 length equals 13 residues. The V gene lost 6 bases and the J gene lost 8 bases, with 16 bases spanning the gap. The CDR3 region has the DNA TGTGCCAGCAGCCCCTCGCAGGGGTCGGGCTACACCTTC. Encoded protein: CASSPSQGSGYTF.

The V gene is TRBV18, the J gene TRBJ1-1; TRBD1 is a possible D gene (5 bases). The CDR3 consists of 19 residues. Trimming took off 0 bases at V and 4 bases at J, with 24 bases between the two ends. Germline V CDR1 and CDR2: KGHSH, LQKENI. The chain's CDR3 is CASSPPLAGPVRRGTEAFF. CDR3 bases: TGTGCCAGCTCACCACCGTTGGCCGGGCCAGTTAGGAGGGGCACTGAAGCTTTCTTT.

Only a few counts were recorded for this clone. A read error may produce the germline difference seen at one junction end. This rearrangement joins TRBV4-2 to TRBJ2-3; D is perhaps TRBD2 (5 bases). The V gene's germline CDR1 is LGHNA and CDR2 YNFKEQ. CDR3 size: 17 residues. The CDR3 loop is CASSQEALGAGTDTQYF. CDR3 in DNA: TGTGCCAGCAGTCAAGAGGCCCTAGGAGCGGGCACAGATACGCAGTATTTT.

Here the CDR3 reads CASSSGVGQRNYGYTF. CDR3 bases: TGTGCCAGCTCCTCAGGCGTCGGACAGAGAAACTATGGCTACACCTTC. This chain uses TRBV18 with TRBJ1-2, with D tentatively TRBD1 (6 bases). The CDR3 consists of 16 residues. Germline loops: CDR1 KGHSH, CDR2 LQKENI. Trimming removed 6 bases at V and 2 bases at J, with 19 bases between.

This chain connects TRBV7-3 to TRBJ2-7; 8 nucleotides align to TRBD2. The CDR3 is 15 amino acids. Germline V gene sequence: CDR1 SGHTA, CDR2 FQGTGA. With V trimmed by 8 bases and J by 5 bases, 14 bases remained unmatched. CDR3 DNA sequence: TGTGCCAGCGGGCGGGACGGGGGACTAGGGGACGAGCAGTACTTC. Amino acids: CASGRDGGLGDEQYF.

The rearrangement uses TRBV6-5 and TRBJ1-2, with TRBD1 matching 7 bases. V lost 7 bases and J lost 2; bases outside the gene matches: 4. This CDR3 has 13 amino acids. CDR1 is MNHEY and CDR2 is SVGAGI in the germline V gene. The CDR3 bases are TGTGCCAGCACGTCGGGACAGAACTATGGCTACACCTTC. It yields the protein CASTSGQNYGYTF.

This clone showed up just once. This chain links TRBV6-5 with TRBJ1-2; 10 bases match TRBD1. CDR3 length equals 14 residues. Unmatched junction bases numbered 12, after V lost 7 bases and J lost 10 bases. Germline V lookup: CDR1 MNHEY, CDR2 SVGAGI. The CDR3 nucleotides read TGTGCCAGCAACCTCTTCCCGGGACAGGGGACCTACACCTTC. It translates to CASNLFPGQGTYTF.

V gene TRBV19 combines with J gene TRBJ1-1; perhaps TRBD1 as D (6 bases). CDR1 is LNHDA, CDR2 SQIVND, per germline (reference sequence). Trimming took off 3 bases at V and 3 bases at J, with 11 bases between the two ends. This CDR3 contains 14 residues. CDR3 nucleotide sequence: TGTGCCAGTAGTATTAGGGCAGGGGACACTGAAGCTTTCTTT. It specifies CASSIRAGDTEAFF.

The CDR3 nucleotides are TGCGCCAGCAGCCAAGAGGGAATCCCGGGGATGCCTGGGGCCAACGTCCTGACTTTC. It codes for CASSQEGIPGMPGANVLTF. V and J are TRBV4-1 and TRBJ2-6, with D possibly being TRBD2 (5 bases). V lost 0 bases and J lost 2, with 17 bases in between. CDR1 and CDR2 from the germline V gene are MGHRA and YSYEKL. The CDR3 covers 19 residues.

The J gene is TRBJ2-7, the V gene TRBV7-9, with 11 bases lining up with TRBD1. Germline-derived CDR1 and CDR2 are SEHNR and FQNEAQ (reference sequence). Trimming took 3 bases from V and 6 from J; bases not matched to a gene: 7. This CDR3 spans 15 amino acids. The CDR3 reads CASSFAGTGGREQYF. The CDR3 coding sequence is TGTGCCAGCAGCTTCGCCGGGACAGGGGGGCGCGAGCAGTACTTC.

The V call is TRBV5-4, the J call TRBJ2-2; TRBD1 is a possible D gene (6 bases). V was shortened by 4 bases and J by 3 bases, with 16 bases between the two germline ends. Germline CDR1 is SGHNT and CDR2 is YYREEE (reference sequence). CDR3 size: 16 residues. Written as DNA, the CDR3 is TGTGCCAGCAGCCTTGTTACAGGGCCATACACCGGGGAGCTGTTTTTT. This codes for CASSLVTGPYTGELFF.